The sequence of this TCR beta chain was determined in a study of blood T cells in healthy people across ages. Through a sample-barcoded 5' primer and a J-beta primer mix, a second PCR was run for 7 to 11 cycles. MiXCR, applied by TCRdb to the 5' RACE reads, yields one record per CDR3 protein. Of about 930,000 distinct CDR3 sequences listed, roughly 28% are singletons. The ends were cut back, 6 bases at V and 1 base at J, with 19 bases in the middle. The CDR3 consists of 17 residues. Germline V CDR1 and CDR2: SGHTA, FQGNSA. This clonotype came up a few times. The same sample was also used in a study of T cells of mothers and their children.

Specimen: blood. This TCR derives from a woman aged 40 to 50 in good health. The rearrangement joins TRBV7-2 to TRBJ2-1; D is possibly TRBD1 or TRBD2 (5 bases each). The CDR3 sequence: CASSQMGGAGSYNEQFF. The CDR3 DNA reads TGTGCCAGCAGTCAGATGGGTGGGGCGGGTTCCTACAATGAGCAGTTCTTC.